These 32 T cell receptor beta chains originate from one sample sequenced in a study of prognosis after radiotherapy for stage I lung cancer. Two-round multiplex PCR, the amplification method, yielded TCR beta CDR3 from genomic DNA. Specific primers for each TRBV and TRBJ gene were what first-round PCR used. Each CDR3 protein gets one entry after TCRdb re-called the multiplex PCR reads with MiXCR. The repertoire has around 60,000 distinct CDR3 sequences, about 30% of them found once; the top ten carry 7.5%. The starting material was PBMCs, obtained before or after stereotactic body radiation therapy (not recorded which). The origin of the receptors is a donor of 50 years or more with non-small cell lung cancer.

At least ten counts were recorded for this clonotype. The chain uses TRBV5-8 and TRBJ1-5, with 9 bases matching TRBD1. Germline CDR1 and CDR2: SGHTS and YDEGEE. This CDR3 comprises 15 residues. J lost 4 bases, V lost 3 bases, and 5 bases had no gene match. The CDR3 spells CASSSGTGLNQPQHF. The CDR3 nucleotides are TGTGCCAGCAGCTCCGGGACAGGGCTGAATCAGCCCCAGCATTTT.

This clonotype occurred once. One end of the junction varies from germline; a read error may be responsible. The J gene is TRBJ2-7, the V gene TRBV6-2 or TRBV6-3; 12 nucleotides agree with TRBD1. The V gene's germline CDR1 is MNHEY and CDR2 SVGEGT. This CDR3 comprises 15 residues. The CDR3 region has the DNA TGTGCCAGCATGGAACCGGGACAGGGGGCCTACGAGCATTACTTC. Protein sequence: CASMEPGQGAYEHYF.

At least ten counts were recorded for this clonotype. This chain connects TRBV6-5 to TRBJ2-7, with TRBD2 identical over 7 bases. J was trimmed by 2 bases and V by 0 bases; bases with no gene match: 4. The CDR3 sequence is 15 residues long. Per the germline V gene, CDR1 is MNHEY and CDR2 is SVGAGI. CDR3 protein: CASSYSGGKAYEQYF. The CDR3 DNA is TGTGCCAGCAGTTACTCGGGGGGGAAAGCCTACGAGCAGTACTTC.

This clonotype came up many times. The chain uses TRBV7-2 and TRBJ1-2, with D unclear. The CDR3 contains 14 residues. CDR1 is SGHTA and CDR2 is FQGNSA in the germline V gene. Trimming pared 6 bases from V and 0 bases from J, leaving 11 bases between. In DNA, the CDR3 is TGTGCCAGCAGTTTTACACTGGCTAACTATGGCTACACCTTC. Its protein product is CASSFTLANYGYTF.

In the case of this clonotype: Possible read error: a much larger clone is one base away. The chain joins TRBV18 to TRBJ2-5, with 8 positions matching TRBD1. Germline CDR1 KGHSH, CDR2 LQKENI. The CDR3 spans 16 residues. CDR3 DNA sequence: TGTGCCAGCTCACTCCGACAGGGGAATTTGCAAGAGACCCAGCACTTC. This gives the protein CASSLRQGNLQETQHF.

This clonotype was seen ten or more times. The chain carries TRBV4-2 and TRBJ2-5; 10 bases match TRBD2. The CDR3 has 16 residues. Germline V gene sequence: CDR1 LGHNA, CDR2 YNFKEQ. Trimming at V came to 0 bases and at J to 5 bases, leaving 6 bases not matched to a gene. The CDR3 reads CASSQDLAGVEETQYF. CDR3 bases: TGTGCCAGCAGCCAAGATCTAGCGGGGGTAGAGGAGACCCAGTACTTC.

V usage is TRBV2 and J usage is TRBJ2-3, with D possibly TRBD1 on 6 matching bases. The CDR3 is made up of 13 amino acids. The V end lost 7 bases, the J end lost 2 bases, and 10 bases lay between the germline ends. Germline V lookup: CDR1 SNHLY, CDR2 FYNNEI. The CDR3 protein is CASTHRVTDTQYF. DNA of the CDR3: TGTGCCAGCACCCACAGGGTCACAGATACGCAGTATTTT.

This clonotype was observed at least ten times. This chain joins TRBV15 and TRBJ1-1; TRBD1 matches 8 bases. Germline V lookup: CDR1 LNHNV, CDR2 YYDKDF (reference sequence). J gave up 0 bases and V 3 bases, and 3 bases lay outside the gene matches. The CDR3 consists of 15 residues. This chain's CDR3 is CATSSGQGLNTEAFF. The CDR3 DNA follows: TGTGCCACCAGCAGTGGACAGGGCCTGAACACTGAAGCTTTCTTT.

About this clonotype itself: This sequence may be a read error, since a much larger clone differs from it by one base. V gene TRBV18 combines with J gene TRBJ2-5; either TRBD1 or TRBD2 may supply D (5 bases each). This CDR3 spans 14 amino acids. Germline-derived CDR1 and CDR2 are KGHSH and LQKENI. The CDR3 sequence: CAISRPGPEETQYF. For the CDR3, the DNA is TGTGCCATCTCACGACCGGGACCGGAGGAGACCCAGTACTTC.

The genes are TRBV12-3 or TRBV12-4 and TRBJ1-1; D is possibly TRBD1 (5 bases). The length of the CDR3 is 12 residues. The V gene lost 6 bases and the J gene lost 11 bases, with 16 bases spanning the gap. CDR3 DNA sequence: TGTGCCAGCAGAGCAGGGAGGGGTGAGGCTTTCTTT. It codes for CASRAGRGEAFF.

For this clonotype: A read error may account for a junction end that differs from germline. The chain uses TRBV11-3 and TRBJ2-5, with D possibly being TRBD1 (6 bases). CDR1 and CDR2 from the germline V gene are SGHNT and YENEEA. CDR3 size: 15 residues. The CDR3 DNA follows: TGTGCCAGCAGCGTAGATGGGGGCGGCGGAGAGACCCAGTACTTC. Translation: CASSVDGGGGETQYF.

Turning to this clonotype: This may stem from a read error, because a much larger clone lies one nucleotide away. The V gene is TRBV3-1, the J gene TRBJ2-1; 13 bases agree with TRBD2. V lost 4 bases to trimming and J lost 7 bases; unmatched junction nucleotides: 13. In germline, CDR1 is LGHDT, CDR2 YNNKEL (reference sequence). The CDR3 spans 18 residues. CDR3 protein: CASSPLAGGLVNKNEQFF. Here the CDR3 DNA reads TGTGCCAGCAGCCCACTAGCGGGGGGGCTCGTGAACAAGAATGAGCAGTTCTTC.

This clonotype has at least ten counts. The chain links TRBV20-1 to TRBJ1-6; TRBD1 aligns across 8 bases. Germline CDR1 DFQATT, CDR2 SNEGSKA (reference sequence). The J segment lost 7 bases and the V segment lost 5 bases, leaving 7 bases of the junction unmatched. The CDR3 covers 14 residues. Here the CDR3 DNA reads TGCAGTGCTGCCCAGGGGGCGCGAAATTCACCCCTCCACTTT. Its translation: CSAAQGARNSPLHF.

This CDR3 reads CASSQGASGLPNEQFF. The CDR3 region has the DNA TGCGCCAGCAGCCAAGGGGCGTCGGGACTACCCAATGAGCAGTTCTTC. The V gene is TRBV4-3, the J gene TRBJ2-1, with 7 bases identical to TRBD2. The CDR3 is made up of 16 amino acids. Germline CDR1 reads LGHNA; CDR2 reads YSLEER. V shed 1 base, J shed 6 bases, and the junction held 9 bases outside the gene matches.

The rearrangement uses TRBV28 and TRBJ2-7; D unclear. The CDR3 contains 13 residues. Germline values: CDR1 MDHEN, CDR2 SYDVKM. Trimming took 9 bases from V and 5 from J, leaving 17 bases between them. This CDR3 is CARSLNVRNEQYF. CDR3 DNA sequence: TGTGCCAGGAGTCTCAACGTTCGTAACGAGCAGTACTTC. The full variable domain, in which reference TRBV28 and TRBJ2-7 provide the parts outside the CDR3, is DVKVTQSSRYLVKRTGEKVFLECVQDMDHENMFWYRQDPGLGLRLIYFSYDVKMKEKGDIPEGYSVSREKKERFSLILESASTNQTSMYLCARSLNVRNEQYFGPGTRLTVT.

The V and J genes are TRBV6-2 or TRBV6-3 and TRBJ1-6, with D perhaps matching TRBD1 (6 bases). The V end was cut by 5 bases, the J end by 8 bases, with 16 bases between. This CDR3 is 15 amino acids long. The V gene's germline CDR1 is MNHEY and CDR2 SVGEGT. The CDR3 protein is CASSTNETGHSPLHF. The CDR3 coding sequence is TGTGCCAGCAGTACTAACGAGACAGGCCATTCACCCCTCCACTTT.

This clonotype appeared many times. V and J are TRBV4-1 and TRBJ2-5; 7 bases are a match to TRBD2. Germline V gene data show CDR1 as MGHRA and CDR2 as YSYEKL. The CDR3 is made up of 17 amino acids. The junction had 13 bases not matched to a gene; V was cut back by 1 base and J by 5 bases. The DNA for the CDR3 is TGCGCCAGCAGCCAAGTGGGCCCGGCTAGCGGTGCGGAGACCCAGTACTTC. This translates into CASSQVGPASGAETQYF.

Many counts were recorded for this clonotype. The chain is built from TRBV19 and TRBJ1-2; 7 positions match TRBD1. Germline-derived CDR1 and CDR2 are LNHDA and SQIVND (reference sequence). The CDR3 totals 16 residues. J lost 6 bases, V lost 3 bases, and 13 bases had no gene match. The CDR3: CASSIQQPQQGHGYTF. Here the CDR3 DNA reads TGTGCCAGTAGTATCCAGCAACCGCAACAGGGGCATGGCTACACCTTC.

This clonotype was recorded many times. This chain connects TRBV24-1 to TRBJ2-3, with 11 bases aligning to TRBD1. The CDR3 is made up of 17 amino acids. The germline V gene encodes CDR1 KGHDR and CDR2 SFDVKD. The J segment lost 5 bases and the V segment lost 2 bases, leaving 8 bases of the junction unmatched. The CDR3 DNA is TGTGCCACCAGTGATTCTATGAGGACAGGGGGCTTAGATACGCAGTATTTT. It translates to CATSDSMRTGGLDTQYF.

This clonotype was counted at least ten times. The V call is TRBV2, the J call TRBJ2-2; D is unclear. This CDR3 region has 13 residues. Germline CDR1 reads SNHLY; CDR2 reads FYNNEI. V dropped 7 bases and J dropped 2 bases, with 8 bases sitting between them. CDR3 nucleotide sequence: TGTGCCAGCACCGGTGAAAACACCGGGGAGCTGTTTTTT. Translated: CASTGENTGELFF.

This clonotype came up many times. V and J are TRBV6-1 and TRBJ1-5; maybe TRBD1 (6 bases). Germline loops: CDR1 MNHNS, CDR2 SASEGT. The CDR3 is made up of 16 amino acids. The germline V and J ends were trimmed by 7 bases and 4 bases, with 20 bases remaining between them. The CDR3 protein is CASTVGGGRTNQPQHF. The CDR3 region has the DNA TGTGCCAGCACCGTAGGGGGAGGCAGGACAAATCAGCCCCAGCATTTT.

This clonotype was counted ten times or more. The chain links TRBV11-2 to TRBJ2-6, with 9 bases that match TRBD1. V gave up 5 bases and J gave up 1 base; unmatched junction bases: 12. There are 19 residues in the CDR3. Germline CDR1 is SGHAT and CDR2 is FQNNGV. The DNA for the CDR3 is TGTGCCAGCAGCCCTAGGCCGGGACAGGGTCTGTCTGGGGCCAACGTCCTGACTTTC. Its protein product is CASSPRPGQGLSGANVLTF.

This clonotype was picked up many times. This chain connects TRBV5-6 to TRBJ2-3; no clear D. Germline CDR1 and CDR2: SGHDT and YYEEEE. V was trimmed by 1 base and J by 0 bases, leaving 9 bases between them. This CDR3 spans 15 amino acids. CDR3 nucleotides: TGTGCCAGCAGCTTGCTAGGCGGAAGCACAGATACGCAGTATTTT. Translated: CASSLLGGSTDTQYF.

This clonotype was counted many times. The rearrangement joins TRBV24-1 to TRBJ2-5; 8 nucleotides line up with TRBD2. The V segment lost 6 bases and the J segment 1 base; nucleotides outside the gene matches: 6. The CDR3 is 15 residues long. Germline V lookup: CDR1 KGHDR, CDR2 SFDVKD. The CDR3 DNA reads TGTGCCACCAGTTCCAGCGGGGGCCGCCAAGAGACCCAGTACTTC. Its translation: CATSSSGGRQETQYF.

This clonotype was seen once. In nucleotides, the CDR3 is TGTGCCAACGGTTACACCGGGACAGGGGACTATGGCTACACCTTC. Translation: CANGYTGTGDYGYTF. The chain recombines TRBV6-5 with TRBJ1-2; 10 bases fit TRBD1. The CDR3 has 15 amino acids. The germline V gene has CDR1 MNHEY and CDR2 SVGAGI. Trimming at V came to 10 bases and at J to 3 bases, leaving 11 bases not matched to a gene.

Many counts were recorded for this clonotype. The chain employs TRBV2 and TRBJ1-1, with D hard to call. The germline gives CDR1 SNHLY, CDR2 FYNNEI. Trimming pared 6 bases from V and 6 bases from J, leaving 14 bases between. The CDR3 runs to 13 residues. The DNA of the CDR3 is TGTGCCAGCAGCCGGGAGCTCCGGGCTGAAGCTTTCTTT. As protein: CASSRELRAEAFF.

This clonotype was detected a few times. A far larger clone differs by one base, so this is likely a read error. The V call is TRBV6-8, the J call TRBJ2-1; D is unclear. The germline V gene encodes CDR1 MNHGY and CDR2 SAAAGT. The CDR3 consists of 14 residues. Here the CDR3 reads CTSSTSYGYNEQFF. The CDR3 nucleotides read TGTACCAGCAGCACTTCGTACGGGTACAATGAGCAGTTCTTC.

This clonotype showed up just once. This may arise from a read error, as a much more abundant clone is one base away. The chain uses TRBV5-1 and TRBJ2-5, with D tentatively TRBD2 (5 bases). The CDR3 spans 14 residues. Germline CDR1 and CDR2: SGHRS and YFSETQ. Trimming took off 6 bases at V and 0 bases at J, with 12 bases between the two ends. The CDR3 region is CASTIGEYQETQYF. The CDR3 DNA is TGCGCCAGCACTATCGGGGAGTACCAAGAGACCCAGTACTTC.

This clonotype was seen at least ten times. Here the CDR3 DNA reads TGTGCCAGCAGGGGCCCTTCGGCTTTCTTT. Protein sequence: CASRGPSAFF. The chain carries TRBV25-1 and TRBJ1-1; D unresolved. Germline loops: CDR1 MGHDK, CDR2 SYGVNS. This CDR3 has 10 amino acids. V was clipped by 6 bases and J by 11 bases, with 10 bases between them.

This chain joins TRBV6-5 and TRBJ2-3; no reliable D call. Germline CDR1 and CDR2: MNHEY and SVGAGI. The CDR3 is made up of 13 amino acids. Trimming stripped 0 bases from V and 6 bases from J, with 7 bases between. CDR3 sequence (DNA): TGTGCCAGCAGTTACTCGATTCGGGATACGCAGTATTTT. It translates to CASSYSIRDTQYF.

For this clonotype: Since a much larger clone is just one base distant, this may be a read error. This CDR3 is CSARDPTRINREAQYF. The DNA for the CDR3 is TGCAGTGCTAGAGATCCCACAAGAATAAATCGGGAGGCCCAGTACTTC. The chain combines TRBV20-1 with TRBJ2-5; 7 positions agree with TRBD2. The germline V gene encodes CDR1 DFQATT and CDR2 SNEGSKA (reference sequence). V lost 0 bases and J lost 9; bases outside the gene matches: 16. CDR3 length equals 16 residues.

The table lists this clonotype with many counts. This chain connects TRBV10-3 to TRBJ1-6, with 7 nucleotides matching TRBD1. The CDR3 sequence is 14 residues long. The V gene end was trimmed by 6 bases and the J gene end by 8 bases; junction bases not matched to a gene: 7. Germline CDR1 reads ENHRY; CDR2 reads SYGVKD. The CDR3 DNA reads as TGTGCCATCAGCAAGACAGGGCCGGATTCACCCCTCCACTTT. It yields the protein CAISKTGPDSPLHF.